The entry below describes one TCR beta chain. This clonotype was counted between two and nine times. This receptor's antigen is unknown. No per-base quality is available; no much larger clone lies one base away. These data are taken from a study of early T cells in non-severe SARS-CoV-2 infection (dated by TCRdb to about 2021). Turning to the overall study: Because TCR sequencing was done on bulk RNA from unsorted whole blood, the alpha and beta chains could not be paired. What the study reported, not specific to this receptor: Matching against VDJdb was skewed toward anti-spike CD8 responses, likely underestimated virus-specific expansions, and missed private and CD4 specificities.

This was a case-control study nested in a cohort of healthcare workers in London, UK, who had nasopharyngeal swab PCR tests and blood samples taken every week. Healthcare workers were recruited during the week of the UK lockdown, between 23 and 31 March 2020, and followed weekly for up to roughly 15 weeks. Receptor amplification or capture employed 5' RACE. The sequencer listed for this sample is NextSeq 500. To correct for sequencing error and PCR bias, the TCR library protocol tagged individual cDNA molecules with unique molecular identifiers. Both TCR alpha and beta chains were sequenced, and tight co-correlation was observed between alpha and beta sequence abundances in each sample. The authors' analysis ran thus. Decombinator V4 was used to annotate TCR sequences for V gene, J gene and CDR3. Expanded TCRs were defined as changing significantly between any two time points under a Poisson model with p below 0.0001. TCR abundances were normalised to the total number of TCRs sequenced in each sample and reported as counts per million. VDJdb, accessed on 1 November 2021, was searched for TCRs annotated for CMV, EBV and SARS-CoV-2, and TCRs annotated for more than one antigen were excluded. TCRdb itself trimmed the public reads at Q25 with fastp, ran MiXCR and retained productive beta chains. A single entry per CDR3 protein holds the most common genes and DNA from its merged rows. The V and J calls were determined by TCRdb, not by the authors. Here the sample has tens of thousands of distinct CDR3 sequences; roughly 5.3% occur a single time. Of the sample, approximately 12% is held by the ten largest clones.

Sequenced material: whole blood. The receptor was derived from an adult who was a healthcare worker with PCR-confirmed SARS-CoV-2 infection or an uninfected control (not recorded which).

The CDR3 sequence is CASSQDGHPTDQTSGYYNEQFF. The DNA is TGTGCCAGCAGCCAAGATGGGCACCCGACTGACCAGACTAGCGGGTACTACAATGAGCAGTTCTTC. The receptor chain draws on TRBV3-1 and TRBJ2-1, with 10 bases matching TRBD2. From V the trimming removes 0 bases and from J it removes 3 bases, while the gene matches leave 20 bases of the junction unaccounted for. CDR1 and CDR2, per the germline V gene (reference sequence), are LGHDT and YNNKEL. Counted from cysteine to phenylalanine, this CDR3 has 22 amino acids. This entry keeps only the CDR3 DNA: 66 bases, framed from base 1.